This paragraph covers one TCR beta chain sequence. What it binds is unknown. The data derive from a study of shared clonotypes between healthy human individuals. General study results and limits: The authors expected sequencing depth to affect clonotype sharing among donors. Estimated richness values were generally larger in naive subsets than in memory subsets. Among non-shared clonotypes, generation probabilities were lower than among those shared by all four donors.

Germline lookup yields CDR1 SSHAT and CDR2 FNYEAQ (reference sequence). V dropped 5 bases and J dropped 1; count of bases not matched to a gene: 3. The CDR3 is 16 amino acids. The input for sorted-subset replicate PCRs was approximately 190 ng DNA, 25,000 to 35,000 T cell genomes. Assay: immunoSEQ multiplex PCR; the TCRdb copy retains only in-frame clones and omits some. The sample shows about 2.2 million clones, approximately 94% of them seen only once. Cells designated naive CD8 were CD45RO-negative and were positively selected for CCR7, with terminally differentiated effector memory CD45RA+ cells excluded.

Sequencing was carried out using naive CD8+ T cells from PBMCs. The TCR comes from a man in his late teens or twenties in good health. Some clones in this sample may be carry-over from other donors' samples. The chain links TRBV7-7 to TRBJ2-2; 11 bases are a match to TRBD2. The CDR3 is CASSGGLAENTGELFF. The DNA for the CDR3 is TGTGCCAGCAGCGGGGGACTAGCGGAGAACACCGGGGAGCTGTTTTTT.